This is a list of T cell receptor beta chains from one sample in a study of blood T cell repertoires in COVID-19. Sequenced by immunoSEQ multiplex PCR; TCRdb stores in-frame clones only, minus some. The sample consists of about 260,000 clones, more than 90% of them appearing once. The sequenced material came from peripheral blood. The receptors stem from a person aged 18-29 years with COVID-19, enrolled during active disease. CDR3s include the opening cysteine and the closing phenylalanine or tryptophan.

len	v_gene	j_gene	CDR3aa
15	TRBV7-2	TRBJ1-2	CASSLTQGLGGGYTF
15	TRBV2	TRBJ2-7	CASIGRTSGASEQYF
12	TRBV5-1	TRBJ2-1	CASSPAGNEQFF
15	TRBV6-1	TRBJ2-1	CASSDSPGANNEQFF
14	TRBV29-1	TRBJ2-1	CSTWTEVTASEQFF
17	TRBV9	TRBJ2-2	CASSVGQAGGITGELFF
12	TRBV3-1/TRBV3-2	TRBJ2-7	CASSLPEREQYF
18	TRBV7-6	TRBJ1-5	CASSTTPGQGLGNQPQHF
15	TRBV6-5	TRBJ1-4	CASSYSRGVNEKLFF
15	TRBV5-1	TRBJ2-1	CASSLDVSGVDEQFF
16	TRBV4-1	TRBJ2-3	CASSQPGLALADTQYF
15	TRBV28	TRBJ1-1	CASSVLGQGVTEAFF
13	TRBV5-1	TRBJ1-6	CASSSNSNSPLHF
13	TRBV2	TRBJ1-4	CASRVQGAEKLFF
16	TRBV5-4	TRBJ2-7	CASSLKGAAGGLEQYF
14	TRBV11-2	TRBJ1-1	CASSAGQGSTEAFF
14	TRBV5-1	TRBJ2-1	CASSLMRELGEQFF
12	TRBV28	TRBJ2-7	CASSQQGGEQYF
16	TRBV6-1	TRBJ2-1	CASSDPGLAGVGEQFF